One and the same sample provided the 9 T cell receptor beta chains below, sequenced in a study of T cell responses to AZD1222 COVID-19 vaccine. Profiling relied on immunoSEQ multiplex PCR, and the TCRdb table lists in-frame clones only, not all of them. The sample has 15,000 to 20,000 clones; 84% are singletons. The starting material was peripheral blood, obtained 28 days after the second AZD1222 dose. The receptors derive from an adult who received the AZD1222 COVID-19 vaccine.

The chain links TRBV6-5 to TRBJ1-5; tentatively, D is TRBD1 (6 bases). The CDR3 covers 14 residues. The V and J ends lost 2 bases and 5 bases respectively, with 10 bases between them. Germline values: CDR1 MNHEY, CDR2 SVGAGI. The CDR3 here is CASSYQSGDQPQHF. The DNA of the CDR3 is TGTGCCAGCAGTTACCAGTCAGGGGATCAGCCCCAGCATTTT.

The V call is TRBV27, the J call TRBJ2-6, with D possibly being TRBD2 (6 bases). This CDR3 is 17 amino acids long. Germline V gene lookup returns CDR1 MNHEY and CDR2 SMNVEV (reference sequence). V shed 6 bases and J shed 7 bases, with 22 bases lying between them. The CDR3 is CASSTVLRGIAANVLTF. The CDR3, as DNA: TGTGCCAGCAGCACTGTACTCCGGGGGATAGCCGCCAACGTCCTGACTTTC.

The J gene is TRBJ1-2, the V gene TRBV4-2; 7 bases map to TRBD1. V was clipped by 2 bases and J by 6 bases; unmatched bases: 9. The CDR3 is made up of 15 amino acids. The germline V gene encodes CDR1 LGHNA and CDR2 YNFKEQ. The CDR3 DNA follows: TGTGCCAGCAGCCAACCCAGACAGGGACAAAATGGCTACACCTTC. It translates to CASSQPRQGQNGYTF.

This rearrangement joins TRBV3-1 (or the pseudogene TRBV3-2) to TRBJ2-3; D is perhaps TRBD2 (5 bases). Trimming pared 3 bases from V and 5 bases from J, leaving 12 bases between. The CDR3 has 14 residues. CDR1 and CDR2 from the germline V gene are LGHDT and YNNKEL (reference sequence). The CDR3 DNA sequence: TGTGCCAGCAGCCAGGTGGGAGTTGAAGATACGCAGTATTTT. It translates to CASSQVGVEDTQYF.

The chain carries TRBV5-1 and TRBJ2-1; TRBD2 matches 9 bases. The CDR3 is made up of 17 amino acids. Per germline, CDR1 SGHRS and CDR2 YFSETQ. V lost 4 bases and J lost 5; bases outside the gene matches: 13. The CDR3 is CASSPSNSGSTHNEQFF. The CDR3 DNA reads as TGCGCCAGCAGCCCCAGTAATAGCGGGAGCACCCACAATGAGCAGTTCTTC. The full variable domain, its missing parts supplied by reference TRBV5-1 and TRBJ2-1, is KAGVTQTPRYLIKTRGQQVTLSCSPISGHRSVSWYQQTPGQGLQFLFEYFSETQRNKGNFPGRFSGRQFSNSRSEMNVSTLELGDSALYLCASSPSNSGSTHNEQFFGPGTRLTVL.

The rearrangement joins TRBV18 to TRBJ1-1; tentatively, D is TRBD1 (5 bases). CDR1 KGHSH and CDR2 LQKENI come from the germline V gene. The CDR3 length is 14 residues. V was pared by 3 bases and J by 4 bases, with 12 bases between. Here the CDR3 reads CASSPNDSGTEAFF. The DNA of the CDR3 is TGTGCCAGCTCACCTAACGACAGCGGCACTGAAGCTTTCTTT.

The V and J genes are TRBV6-5 and TRBJ1-1, with unresolved D. The CDR3 covers 12 residues. Between the trimmed V and J ends, which lost 2 bases and 4 bases, there was a span of 5 bases. The germline V gene encodes CDR1 MNHEY and CDR2 SVGAGI. CDR3 nucleotide sequence: TGTGCCAGCAGTTACGGACCCACTGAAGCTTTCTTT. Its protein product is CASSYGPTEAFF.

The chain couples TRBV7-3 to TRBJ2-1; the D is unclear. Trimming took 5 bases from V and 1 from J, leaving 12 bases between them. The CDR3 is made up of 15 amino acids. Germline V gene sequence: CDR1 SGHTA, CDR2 FQGTGA. In DNA form, the CDR3 reads TGTGCCAGCAGCCCCGTCCCGGGTTCCTACAATGAGCAGTTCTTC. As protein: CASSPVPGSYNEQFF.

V and J are TRBV7-6 and TRBJ1-1, with 8 bases matching TRBD1. The V and J ends lost 2 bases and 5 bases, in that order; junction bases with no gene match: 7. Germline V lookup: CDR1 SGHVS, CDR2 FNYEAQ. The CDR3 runs 15 residues. The CDR3 reads CASSLNYRGGTEAFF. The CDR3 DNA follows: TGTGCCAGCAGCTTAAACTACAGGGGGGGGACTGAAGCTTTCTTT.